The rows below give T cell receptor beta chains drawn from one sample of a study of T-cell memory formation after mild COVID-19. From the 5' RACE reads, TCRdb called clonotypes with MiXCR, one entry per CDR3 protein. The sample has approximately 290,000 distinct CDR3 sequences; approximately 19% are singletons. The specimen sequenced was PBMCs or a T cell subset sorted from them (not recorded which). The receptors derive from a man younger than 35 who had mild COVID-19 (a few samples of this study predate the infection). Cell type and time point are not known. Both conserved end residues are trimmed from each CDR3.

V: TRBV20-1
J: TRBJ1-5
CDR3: SAPTGGHQPQH

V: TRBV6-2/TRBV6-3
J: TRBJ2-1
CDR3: ASSYEGHGAYNEQF

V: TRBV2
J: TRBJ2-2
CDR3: ASSEEGPGELF

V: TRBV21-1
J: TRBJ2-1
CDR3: ASSKRWAFGSYNEQF

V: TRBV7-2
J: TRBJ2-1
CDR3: ASSGLAGYHNEQF

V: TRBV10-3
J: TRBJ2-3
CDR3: AISEQGRTDTQY

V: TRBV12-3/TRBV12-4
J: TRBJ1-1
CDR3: ASSLVAGRHTEAF

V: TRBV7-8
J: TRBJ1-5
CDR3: ASSPRDRSGYSNQPQH

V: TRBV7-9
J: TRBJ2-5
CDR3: ASSLRGEGTQY

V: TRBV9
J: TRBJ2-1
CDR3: ASSPNINNEQF

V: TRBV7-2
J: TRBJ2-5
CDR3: ASGDLPQETQY

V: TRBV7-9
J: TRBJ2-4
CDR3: ASSSQGAKNIQY

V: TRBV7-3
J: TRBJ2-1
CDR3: ASSLTPGYDNEQF

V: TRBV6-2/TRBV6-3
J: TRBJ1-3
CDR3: ASSYPSGNTIY

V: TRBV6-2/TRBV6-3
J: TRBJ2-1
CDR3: ASSYDGGMNNEQF

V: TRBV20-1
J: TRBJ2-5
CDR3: SARVYQETQY

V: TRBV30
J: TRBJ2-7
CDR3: AWNRRGGGEYEQY

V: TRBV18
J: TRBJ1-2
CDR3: ASSPNTLDGYT

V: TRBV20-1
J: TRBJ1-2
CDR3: SARGGGDGYT

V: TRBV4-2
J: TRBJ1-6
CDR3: ASSQEYNGGSPLH

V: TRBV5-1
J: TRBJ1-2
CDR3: ASSLSPAGNYGYT

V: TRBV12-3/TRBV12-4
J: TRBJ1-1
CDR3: ASSGTHTEAF

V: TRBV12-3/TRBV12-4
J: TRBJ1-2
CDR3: ASSSGTGGAGT

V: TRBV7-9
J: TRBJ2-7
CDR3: ASSRDRASTYEQY

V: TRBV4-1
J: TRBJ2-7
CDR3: ASSQEGGYEQY

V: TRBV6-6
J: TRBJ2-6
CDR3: ASSYGGSGANVLT

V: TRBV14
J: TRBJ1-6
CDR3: ASSDRMGNSPLH

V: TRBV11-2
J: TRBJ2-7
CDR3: ASSSEDQLQRY

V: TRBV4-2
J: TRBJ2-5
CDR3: ASSQEDSGGARTQY

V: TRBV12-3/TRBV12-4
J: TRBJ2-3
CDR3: ASTKGLAGGIADTQY

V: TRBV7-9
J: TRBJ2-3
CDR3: ASSGLRDRVY

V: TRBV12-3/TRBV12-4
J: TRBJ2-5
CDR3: ASAHKGEGDQETQY

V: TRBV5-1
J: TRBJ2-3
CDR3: ASSIRAASTDTQY

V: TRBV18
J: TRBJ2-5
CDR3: ASSPLGGKTQY

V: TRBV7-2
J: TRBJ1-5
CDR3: ASSLALNSNQPQH

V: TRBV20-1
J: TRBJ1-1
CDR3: SARDVQGGPEAF

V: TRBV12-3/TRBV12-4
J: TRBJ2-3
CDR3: ASSLVIGEITDTQY

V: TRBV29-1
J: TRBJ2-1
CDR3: SVGAGESYNEQF

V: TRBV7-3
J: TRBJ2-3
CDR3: ASSLSPGLADTQY

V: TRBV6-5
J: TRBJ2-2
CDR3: ASSSKLAGGTGELF

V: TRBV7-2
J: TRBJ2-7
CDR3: ASATTPSSYEQY

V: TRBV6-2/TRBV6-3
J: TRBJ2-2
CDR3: ASIVAGSTGELF

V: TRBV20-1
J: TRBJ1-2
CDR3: SAGGTPYANGYT